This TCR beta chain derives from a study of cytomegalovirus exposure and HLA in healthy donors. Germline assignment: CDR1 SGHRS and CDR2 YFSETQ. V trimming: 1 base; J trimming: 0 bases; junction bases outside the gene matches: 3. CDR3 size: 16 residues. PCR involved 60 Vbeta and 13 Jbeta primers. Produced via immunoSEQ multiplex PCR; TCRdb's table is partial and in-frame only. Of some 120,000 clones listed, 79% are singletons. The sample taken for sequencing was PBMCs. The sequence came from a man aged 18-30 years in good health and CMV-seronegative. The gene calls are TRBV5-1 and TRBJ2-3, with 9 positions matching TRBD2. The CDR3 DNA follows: TGCGCCAGCAGCTTGCCAGCGGGAGGAAGCACAGATACGCAGTATTTT. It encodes CASSLPAGGSTDTQYF.